The 13 T cell receptor beta chains in this list originate from one sample, sequenced in a study of post-analysis software for immune sequencing data. Study-wide points: Controls showed lower frequencies than patients for 4 or 5 TRBV segments, and TRBV5-6, TRBV5-1 and TRBV20-1 were among these.

Their specific antigens are unknown. Prepared libraries of TCR beta cDNA carried unique molecular identifiers. In TCRdb, the PCR reads were re-called with MiXCR into one record per CDR3 protein. Of 450,000 to 700,000 distinct CDR3 sequences detected, 44% appear once; the ten largest clones hold 1.5% to 2%. The specimen was blood. The receptors were gathered from a girl between 5 and 17 years old with multiple sclerosis.

This clonotype was seen a few times. CDR3 sequence: CAISESRSGRVPDTQYF. CDR3 sequence (DNA): TGTGCCATCAGTGAGTCGAGAAGCGGGAGAGTACCAGATACGCAGTATTTT. The J gene is TRBJ2-3, the V gene TRBV10-3, with 8 positions matching TRBD2. CDR3 length equals 17 residues. Germline V lookup: CDR1 ENHRY, CDR2 SYGVKD. Germline trimming cut 0 bases from V and 4 bases from J; bases unmatched to any gene: 9.

The chain has TRBV20-1 and TRBJ2-5, with D perhaps matching TRBD1 (7 bases). With the DNA end fitting TRBJ2-7 better, the J assignment may be wrong. The CDR3 contains 12 residues. The germline V gene encodes CDR1 DFQATT and CDR2 SNEGSKA (reference sequence). The CDR3 reads CSAPGGPSEQYF. In nucleotides, the CDR3 is TGCAGTGCCCCAGGGGGGCCCAGCGAGCAGTACTTC.

The chain combines TRBV5-8 with TRBJ2-3, with D possibly being TRBD1 (6 bases). With 1 base removed from V and 0 bases from J, the gap between germline ends came to 9 bases. The length of the CDR3 is 15 residues. CDR1 is SGHTS and CDR2 is YDEGEE in the germline V gene. The CDR3: CASSLSGQSTDTQYF. The CDR3 coding sequence is TGTGCCAGCAGCTTGTCAGGACAGAGCACAGATACGCAGTATTTT.

The chain uses TRBV7-9 and TRBJ2-7; 8 bases align to TRBD2. The germline V gene encodes CDR1 SEHNR and CDR2 FQNEAQ (reference sequence). With 1 base clipped from V and 2 bases from J, the junction kept 10 bases outside the gene matches. CDR3 length equals 17 residues. CDR3 amino acids: CASSLEGSGTRPYEQYF. The CDR3 DNA is TGTGCCAGCAGCTTAGAGGGTAGCGGGACTCGCCCCTACGAGCAGTACTTC.

V usage is TRBV4-1 and J usage is TRBJ1-2; TRBD1 is a possible D gene (5 bases). The CDR3 covers 14 residues. The germline CDR1 and CDR2 sequences are MGHRA and YSYEKL. V lost 3 bases and J lost 8, with 16 bases in between. This chain's CDR3 is CASSHWLRDGGYTF. The CDR3 DNA reads as TGCGCCAGCAGCCATTGGCTCCGGGACGGAGGCTACACCTTC.

There are a few counts of this clonotype. V and J are TRBV12-3 or TRBV12-4 and TRBJ1-4; no reliable D call. The CDR3 is made up of 16 amino acids. Trimming took 5 bases from V and 4 from J, leaving 17 bases between them. The CDR3 nucleotides are TGTGCCAGCAGTGTAGGAAGGACGGCCTTTAATGAAAAACTGTTTTTT. It encodes CASSVGRTAFNEKLFF.

For the CDR3, the DNA is TGCGCCAGCAGCCAAAATCCGACGGGGGGACTACTCCTCAATGAGCAGTTCTTC. Translated, it gives CASSQNPTGGLLLNEQFF. The V gene is TRBV4-3, the J gene TRBJ2-1, with TRBD2 matching 7 bases. V shed 2 bases and J 6 bases; nucleotides not matched to a gene: 16. The germline V gene encodes CDR1 LGHNA and CDR2 YSLEER. The CDR3 length is 18 residues.

This clonotype has only one observation. The chain couples TRBV12-3 or TRBV12-4 to TRBJ2-1, with TRBD1 matching 7 bases. V lost 6 bases and J lost 8; bases outside the gene matches: 10. The CDR3 spans 14 residues. Here the CDR3 reads CASSPDRVIDEQFF. Here the CDR3 DNA reads TGTGCCAGCAGCCCTGACAGGGTTATCGATGAGCAGTTCTTC.

The gene calls are TRBV4-2 and TRBJ1-2, with D perhaps matching TRBD1 (5 bases). Germline V gives CDR1 LGHNA, CDR2 YNFKEQ. V was shortened by 4 bases and J by 1 base, with 16 bases between the two germline ends. The length of the CDR3 is 16 residues. The chain's CDR3 is CASSPKWDSYNYGYTF. DNA for the CDR3: TGTGCCAGCAGCCCGAAATGGGACTCCTATAACTATGGCTACACCTTC.

V usage is TRBV25-1 and J usage is TRBJ2-7, with TRBD1 matching over 8 bases. The germline V gene has CDR1 MGHDK and CDR2 SYGVNS. Trimming at V came to 9 bases and at J to 2 bases, leaving 3 bases not matched to a gene. The CDR3 has 12 residues. This CDR3 is CARGQDPYEQYF. In DNA, the CDR3 is TGTGCCAGGGGACAGGACCCCTACGAGCAGTACTTC.

This clonotype was picked up a small number of times. The chain links TRBV4-1 to TRBJ1-2; weak D call: TRBD1 (6 bases). Germline loops: CDR1 MGHRA, CDR2 YSYEKL. With 1 base removed from V and 4 bases from J, the gap between germline ends came to 19 bases. This CDR3 contains 17 residues. CDR3 DNA sequence: TGCGCCAGCAGCCAAGGAACGACAGGAGGCACGCTCTATGGCTACACCTTC. This gives the protein CASSQGTTGGTLYGYTF.

V gene TRBV12-3 or TRBV12-4 combines with J gene TRBJ2-3, with D maybe TRBD1 (6 bases). The CDR3 length is 16 residues. Trimming took off 8 bases at V and 0 bases at J, with 18 bases between the two ends. The CDR3 protein is CASHHQGSSSTDTQYF. CDR3 nucleotides: TGTGCCAGCCATCATCAGGGGTCCTCGAGCACAGATACGCAGTATTTT.

J is TRBJ2-7 and V is TRBV5-1; tentative D call: TRBD1 (6 bases). The CDR3 spans 18 residues. Germline CDR1 SGHRS, CDR2 YFSETQ. Trimming pared 0 bases from V and 10 bases from J, leaving 29 bases between. For the CDR3, the DNA is TGCGCCAGCAGCTTGGATGGGTTTCCACGAACAGGGCGGATTATTCAGTACTTC. It codes for CASSLDGFPRTGRIIQYF. The full variable domain, its missing parts supplied by reference TRBV5-1 and TRBJ2-7, is KAGVTQTPRYLIKTRGQQVTLSCSPISGHRSVSWYQQTPGQGLQFLFEYFSETQRNKGNFPGRFSGRQFSNSRSEMNVSTLELGDSALYLCASSLDGFPRTGRIIQYFGPGTRLTVT.